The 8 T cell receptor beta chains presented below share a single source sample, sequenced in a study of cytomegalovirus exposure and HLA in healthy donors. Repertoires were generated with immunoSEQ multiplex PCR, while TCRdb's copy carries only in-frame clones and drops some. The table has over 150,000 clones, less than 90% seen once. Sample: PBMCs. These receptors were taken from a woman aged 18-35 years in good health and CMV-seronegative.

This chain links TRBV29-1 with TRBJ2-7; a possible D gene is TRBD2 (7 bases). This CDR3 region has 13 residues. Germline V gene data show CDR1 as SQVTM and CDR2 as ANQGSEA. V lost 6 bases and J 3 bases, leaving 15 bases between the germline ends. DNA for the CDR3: TGCAGCGTCCGGGGGGTAGGGGGCTACGAGCAGTACTTC. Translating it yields CSVRGVGGYEQYF.

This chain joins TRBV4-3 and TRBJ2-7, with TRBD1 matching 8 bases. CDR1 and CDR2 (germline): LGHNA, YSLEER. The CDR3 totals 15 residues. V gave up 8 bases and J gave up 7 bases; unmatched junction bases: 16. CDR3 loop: CASLQGARTMCEQYF. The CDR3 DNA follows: TGCGCCAGCCTCCAGGGGGCTAGAACTATGTGTGAGCAGTACTTC.

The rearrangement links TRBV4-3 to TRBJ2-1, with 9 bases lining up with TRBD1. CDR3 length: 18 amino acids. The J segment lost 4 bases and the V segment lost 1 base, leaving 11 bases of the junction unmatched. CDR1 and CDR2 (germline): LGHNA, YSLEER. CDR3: CASSQVISGTGKYNEQFF. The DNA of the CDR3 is TGCGCCAGCAGCCAAGTGATATCCGGGACAGGGAAATACAATGAGCAGTTCTTC.

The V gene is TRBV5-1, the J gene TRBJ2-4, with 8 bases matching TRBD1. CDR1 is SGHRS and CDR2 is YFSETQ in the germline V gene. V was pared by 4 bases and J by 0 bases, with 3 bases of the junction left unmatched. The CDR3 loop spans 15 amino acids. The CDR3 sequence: CASSPTGAAKNIQYF. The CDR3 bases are TGCGCCAGCAGCCCGACAGGGGCAGCCAAAAACATTCAGTACTTC.

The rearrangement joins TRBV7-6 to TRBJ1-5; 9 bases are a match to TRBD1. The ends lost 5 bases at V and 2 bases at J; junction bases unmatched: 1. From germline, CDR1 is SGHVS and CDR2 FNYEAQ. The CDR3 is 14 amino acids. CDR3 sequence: CASSRTGGNQPQHF. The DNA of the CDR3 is TGTGCCAGCAGCCGGACAGGGGGCAATCAGCCCCAGCATTTT.

The CDR3 bases are TGCGCCAGCAGGGAGGAAGCGGGCTTCACCGGGGAGCTGTTTTTT. Translated: CASREEAGFTGELFF. The chain combines TRBV5-1 with TRBJ2-2; TRBD2 might be the D (6 bases). V lost 5 bases, J lost 4 bases, and 15 bases lay in between. The length of the CDR3 is 15 residues. The germline gives CDR1 SGHRS, CDR2 YFSETQ.

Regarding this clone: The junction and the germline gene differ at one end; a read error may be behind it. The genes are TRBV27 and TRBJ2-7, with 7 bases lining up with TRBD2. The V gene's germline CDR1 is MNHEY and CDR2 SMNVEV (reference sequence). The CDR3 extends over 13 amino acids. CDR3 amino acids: CASSPNPGTTTFF. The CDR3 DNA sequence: TGTGCCAGCAGTCCGAACCCCGGGACTACTACCTTTTTC.

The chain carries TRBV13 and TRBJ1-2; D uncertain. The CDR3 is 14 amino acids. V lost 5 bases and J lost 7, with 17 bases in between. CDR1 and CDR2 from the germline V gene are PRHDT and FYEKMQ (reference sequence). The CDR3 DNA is TGTGCCAGCAGCATTCTTGCCGGGTACCGTGGCTACACCTTC. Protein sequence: CASSILAGYRGYTF.